The following is a T cell receptor (beta chain) sequence with its context. This clonotype has more than one count but fewer than ten. The target of this receptor is not known. Per-base qualities were not stored, and no clone one base away is much larger. This was a case-control study nested in a cohort of healthcare workers in London, UK, who had nasopharyngeal swab PCR tests and blood samples taken every week. Healthcare workers were enrolled in the week of the UK lockdown, from 23 to 31 March 2020, and were followed every week for up to roughly 15 weeks. The data were taken from a study of early T cells in non-severe SARS-CoV-2 infection (dated by TCRdb to the early 2020s). Regarding the study in general: TCR sequencing used bulk RNA from unsorted whole blood, so alpha and beta chains could not be paired.

Overall study outcomes, separate from this receptor: VDJdb matching was skewed toward anti-spike CD8 responses and likely underestimated virus-specific expansions, missing private and CD4 specificities.

From the germline V gene, CDR1 is KGHSH and CDR2 is LQKENI. V lost 3 bases and J lost 0 bases; the stretch between them is 17 bases long. The CDR3 covers 17 residues, taking in both the cysteine and the phenylalanine. Of all the DNA, just the CDR3 is kept, 51 bases in frame from base 1. Library generation was performed with 5' RACE. The sample was run on a NextSeq 500. To correct for sequencing error and PCR bias, the TCR library protocol tagged individual cDNA molecules with unique molecular identifiers. TCR alpha and beta chains were both sequenced, and the abundances of alpha and beta sequences in each sample were closely correlated with each other. Under the source paper's analysis protocol: V gene, J gene and CDR3 annotation of TCR sequences was performed with Decombinator V4. TCRs were defined as expanded if a significant change between any two time points was detected under a Poisson model with p below 0.0001. TCR abundances were normalised to the total number of TCRs sequenced in each sample and reported as counts per million. TRAV1-2 paired with TRAJ12, TRAJ20 or TRAJ33 defined MAIT TCRs, while TRAV10 paired with TRAJ18 defined iNKT TCRs. VDJdb, accessed 1 November 2021, was searched for CMV, EBV and SARS-CoV-2 annotated TCRs, excluding TCRs annotated for multiple antigens. Using fastp at Q25 and MiXCR, TCRdb reprocessed the public reads and kept productive beta chains. Each CDR3 protein gets just one entry, which takes the most common genes and DNA from the rows behind it. These V and J calls originate from TCRdb's pipeline instead of the authors' own analysis. Here the sample has around 60,000 distinct CDR3 sequences; less than 20% occur a single time. Roughly 10% of the sample is in the top ten clones.

This chain is built from TRBV18 and TRBJ1-1; TRBD1 is possibly the D segment (6 matching bases). This receptor was identified in an adult who was a healthcare worker with PCR-confirmed SARS-CoV-2 infection or an uninfected control (not recorded which). The specimen was whole blood, collected at baseline. The CDR3 corresponds to CASSPTLVGGMNTEAFF. The DNA sequence is given as TGTGCCAGCTCACCCACGTTGGTGGGGGGCATGAACACTGAAGCTTTCTTT.